This entry lists 2 T cell receptor beta chains sequenced from one sample in a study of radiation and T cells in renal cell carcinoma. Method: immunoSEQ multiplex PCR; TCRdb's copy keeps in-frame clones and lacks some. The sample has 20,000 or so clones, about 51% seen once; the top ten hold roughly 17%. As to treatment: 15 Gy SBRT to primary tumor, nephrectomy 4 weeks later. The sample in question was tumor tissue, obtained from a patient whose treatment included radiotherapy and nephrectomy. The receptors originated from a woman between 45 and 60 years old with renal cell carcinoma.

Written as DNA, the CDR3 is TGTGCCAGCAGCCACCTCACTAGCGGGGGGGCAGATACGCAGTATTTT. Its protein product is CASSHLTSGGADTQYF. The chain recombines TRBV14 with TRBJ2-3, with 13 positions matching TRBD2. The CDR3 extends over 16 amino acids. Germline CDR1 and CDR2: SGHDN and FVKESK. V lost 3 bases to trimming and J lost 4 bases; unmatched junction nucleotides: 4.

This clone has a single count. The rearrangement uses TRBV9 and TRBJ1-6; D not certain. V lost 0 bases, J lost 0 bases, and 7 bases lay in between. Germline V gene sequence: CDR1 SGDLS, CDR2 YYNGEE. The CDR3 covers 16 residues. CDR3 in DNA: TGTGCCAGCAGCGTAGGCTCAAGCTCCTATAATTCACCCCTCCACTTT. This encodes CASSVGSSSYNSPLHF.